This TCR beta chain was recovered during a study of CD8+CD57+ T cells in acquired aplastic anemia. Study-wide background: Recorded DNA amounts for sorted CD4+ and CD8+ cells had an average of roughly 3.4 ug. Study findings and constraints: Significance was not reached for CD8+ Simpson's diversity between patients and controls. It was found that twenty-nine CD8+ CDR3 sequences were shared between patients and controls.

Genomic DNA constituted the template upon which TCR beta VDJ and CDR3 profiling was performed. MiXCR, applied by TCRdb to the reads, yields one record per CDR3 protein. This sample carries under 350,000 distinct CDR3 sequences, approximately 55% of them seen once, and the ten largest clones take 7% to 9%. This clonotype has just one count. The target antigen is unknown. Germline loops: CDR1 DFQATT, CDR2 SNEGSKA (reference sequence). The V and J ends lost 5 bases and 1 base respectively, with 15 bases between them. This CDR3 has 14 residues. This clonotype was sampled from a human donor with severe aplastic anemia or a healthy control (not recorded which). Source material: sorted CD4+, CD8+, or CD8+CD57+ T cells (not recorded which) from PBMCs. The chain links TRBV20-1 to TRBJ2-7; D not resolved. The DNA for the CDR3 is TGCAGTGCTTTTGTCGCCGAACTTTCCTACGAGCAGTACTTC. Residues: CSAFVAELSYEQYF.